This T cell receptor beta chain was obtained from a study of blood T cells in healthy people across ages. Whole-study results and caveats: Estimates of diversity drawn from one million T cells were considered underestimates.

Healthy Caucasians from Russia aged roughly 6 to 100 served as donors. Total RNA extraction produced at least 6 micrograms (per sample) for the study. Alongside a J-beta primer mix, a sample-barcoded 5' primer served in a second PCR lasting roughly 6 to 11 cycles. Each cDNA molecule, via a template-switch adaptor with 12 random nucleotides, was tagged. Each CDR3 protein is one row after TCRdb ran MiXCR on the 5' RACE reads. The repertoire includes around 900,000 distinct CDR3 sequences, more than 25% of them detected once, and roughly 17% sits in the top ten. The CDR3 covers 16 residues. Germline lookup yields CDR1 MNHEY and CDR2 SVGAGI. Points on this clonotype: The antigen remains undetermined. A junction boundary mismatches the germline segment, possibly from a read error.

The clonotype comes from an elderly woman in good health. V is TRBV6-5 and J is TRBJ2-1; weak D call: TRBD1 (5 bases). Gene TRBJ2-7 matches the end of the DNA better, so the J call may be wrong. Specimen: blood. The CDR3: CGSSYSLRAGKLEQYF. DNA of the CDR3: TGTGGCAGCAGTTACTCCCTTCGCGCAGGGAAGCTCGAGCAGTACTTC.